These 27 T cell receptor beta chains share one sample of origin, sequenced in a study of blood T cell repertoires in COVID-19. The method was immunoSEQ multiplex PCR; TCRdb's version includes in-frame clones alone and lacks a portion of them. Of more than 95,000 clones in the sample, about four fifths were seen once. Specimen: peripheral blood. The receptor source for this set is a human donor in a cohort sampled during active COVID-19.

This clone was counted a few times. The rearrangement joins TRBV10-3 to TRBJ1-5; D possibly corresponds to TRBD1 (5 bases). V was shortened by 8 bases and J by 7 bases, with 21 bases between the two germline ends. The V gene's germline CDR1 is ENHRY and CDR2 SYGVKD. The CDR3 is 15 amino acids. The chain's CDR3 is CAIGTWGGKGQPQHF. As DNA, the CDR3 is TGTGCCATCGGAACATGGGGGGGAAAAGGGCAGCCCCAGCATTTT.

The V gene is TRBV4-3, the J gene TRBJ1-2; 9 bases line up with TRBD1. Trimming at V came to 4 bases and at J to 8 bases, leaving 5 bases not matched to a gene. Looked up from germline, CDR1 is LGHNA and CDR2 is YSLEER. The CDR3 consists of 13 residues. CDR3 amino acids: CASSLRGTGGYTF. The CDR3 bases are TGCGCCAGCAGCCTCCGGGGGACAGGGGGCTACACCTTC.

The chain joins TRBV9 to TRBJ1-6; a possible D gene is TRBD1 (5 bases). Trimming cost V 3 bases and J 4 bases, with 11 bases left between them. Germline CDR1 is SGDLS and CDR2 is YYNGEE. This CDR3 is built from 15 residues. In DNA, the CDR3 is TGTGCCAGCAGCGCCACAGGTTATTATAATTCACCCCTCCACTTT. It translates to CASSATGYYNSPLHF.

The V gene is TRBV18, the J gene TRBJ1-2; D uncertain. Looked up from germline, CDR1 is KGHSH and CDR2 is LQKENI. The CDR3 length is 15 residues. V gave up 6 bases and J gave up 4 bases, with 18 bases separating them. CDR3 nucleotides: TGTGCCAGCTCCCCGCAGTCGCGGATCGGCTATGGCTACACCTTC. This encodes CASSPQSRIGYGYTF.

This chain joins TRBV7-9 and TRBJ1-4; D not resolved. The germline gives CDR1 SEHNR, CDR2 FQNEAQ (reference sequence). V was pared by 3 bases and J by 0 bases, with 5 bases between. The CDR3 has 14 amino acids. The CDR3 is CASSFVATNEKLFF. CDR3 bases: TGTGCCAGCAGCTTCGTCGCAACTAATGAAAAACTGTTTTTT. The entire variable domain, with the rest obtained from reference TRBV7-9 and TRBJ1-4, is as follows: DTGVSQNPRHKITKRGQNVTFRCDPISEHNRLYWYRQTLGQGPEFLTYFQNEAQLEKSRLLSDRFSAERPKGSFSTLEIQRTEQGDSAMYLCASSFVATNEKLFFGSGTQLSVL.

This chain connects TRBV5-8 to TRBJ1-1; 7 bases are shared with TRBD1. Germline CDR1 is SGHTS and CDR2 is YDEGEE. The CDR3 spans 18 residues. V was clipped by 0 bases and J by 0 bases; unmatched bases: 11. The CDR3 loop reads CASSLGGWDRLMNTEAFF. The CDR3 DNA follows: TGTGCCAGCAGCTTGGGGGGATGGGACAGACTAATGAACACTGAAGCTTTCTTT.

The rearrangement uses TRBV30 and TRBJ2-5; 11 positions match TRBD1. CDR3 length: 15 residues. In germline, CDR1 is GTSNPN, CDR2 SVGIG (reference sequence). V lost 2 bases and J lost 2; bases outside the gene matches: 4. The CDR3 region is CAWSTGTGGQETQYF. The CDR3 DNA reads TGTGCCTGGAGTACAGGGACAGGGGGACAAGAGACCCAGTACTTC.

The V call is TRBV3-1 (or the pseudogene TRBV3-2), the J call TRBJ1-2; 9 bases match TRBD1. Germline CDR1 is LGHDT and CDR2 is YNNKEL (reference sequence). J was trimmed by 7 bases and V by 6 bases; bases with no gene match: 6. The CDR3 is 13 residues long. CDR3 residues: CASRTGTGSGYTF. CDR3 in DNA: TGTGCCAGCAGAACCGGGACAGGGTCTGGCTACACCTTC.

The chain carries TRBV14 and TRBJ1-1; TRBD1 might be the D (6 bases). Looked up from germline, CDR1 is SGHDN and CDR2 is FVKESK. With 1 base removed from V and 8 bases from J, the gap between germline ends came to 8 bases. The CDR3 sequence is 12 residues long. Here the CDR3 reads CASSQVQGEAFF. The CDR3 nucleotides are TGTGCCAGCAGCCAAGTCCAGGGGGAAGCTTTCTTT.

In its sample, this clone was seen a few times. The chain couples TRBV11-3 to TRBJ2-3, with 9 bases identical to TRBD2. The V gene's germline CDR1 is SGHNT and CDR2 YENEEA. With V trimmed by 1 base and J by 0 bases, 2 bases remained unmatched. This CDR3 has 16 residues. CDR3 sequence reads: CASSLGLAVSTDTQYF. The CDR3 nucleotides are TGTGCCAGCAGCTTAGGACTAGCGGTTAGCACAGATACGCAGTATTTT.

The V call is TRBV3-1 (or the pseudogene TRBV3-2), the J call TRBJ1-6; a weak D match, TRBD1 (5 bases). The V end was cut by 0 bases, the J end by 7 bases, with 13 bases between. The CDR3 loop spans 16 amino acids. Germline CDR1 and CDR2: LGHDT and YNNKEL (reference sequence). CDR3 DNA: TGTGCCAGCAGCCAAGATGGGACCAGCGGGAATTCACCCCTCCACTTT. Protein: CASSQDGTSGNSPLHF.

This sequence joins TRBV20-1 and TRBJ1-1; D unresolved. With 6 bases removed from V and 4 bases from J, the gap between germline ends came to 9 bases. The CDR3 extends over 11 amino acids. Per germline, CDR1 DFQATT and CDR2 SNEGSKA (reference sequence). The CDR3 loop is CSARGSTEAFF. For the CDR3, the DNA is TGCAGTGCCCGGGGATCCACTGAAGCTTTCTTT.

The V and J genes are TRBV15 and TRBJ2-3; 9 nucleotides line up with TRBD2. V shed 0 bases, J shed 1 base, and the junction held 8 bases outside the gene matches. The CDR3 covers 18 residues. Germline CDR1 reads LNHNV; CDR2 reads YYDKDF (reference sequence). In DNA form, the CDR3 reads TGTGCCACCAGCAGAGATAGGTCTAGCGGGGTGCGCACAGATACGCAGTATTTT. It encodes CATSRDRSSGVRTDTQYF. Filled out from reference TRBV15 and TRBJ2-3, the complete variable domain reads DAMVIQNPRYQVTQFGKPVTLSCSQTLNHNVMYWYQQKSSQAPKLLFHYYDKDFNNEADTPDNFQSRRPNTSFCFLDIRSPGLGDTAMYLCATSRDRSSGVRTDTQYFGPGTRLTVL.

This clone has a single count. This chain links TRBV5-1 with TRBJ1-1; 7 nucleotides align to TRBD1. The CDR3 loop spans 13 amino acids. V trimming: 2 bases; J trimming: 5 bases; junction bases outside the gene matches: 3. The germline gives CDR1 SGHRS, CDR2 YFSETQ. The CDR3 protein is CASSLEQGTEAFF. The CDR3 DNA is TGCGCCAGCAGCTTAGAACAGGGGACTGAAGCTTTCTTT.

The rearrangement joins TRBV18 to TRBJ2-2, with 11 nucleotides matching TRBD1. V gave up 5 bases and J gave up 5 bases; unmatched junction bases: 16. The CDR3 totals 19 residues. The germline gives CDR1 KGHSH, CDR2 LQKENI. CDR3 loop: CASSSTQTGQGARTGELFF. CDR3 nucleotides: TGTGCCAGCTCATCCACCCAGACCGGACAGGGGGCGCGGACCGGGGAGCTGTTTTTT.

CDR3 coding DNA: TGTGCCAGCAGCGTAGGTACAGGGGGAGGCTACACCTTC. Its translation is CASSVGTGGGYTF. The J gene is TRBJ1-2, the V gene TRBV27, with 8 bases identical to TRBD1. The CDR3 has 13 amino acids. The J segment lost 8 bases and the V segment lost 6 bases, leaving 8 bases of the junction unmatched. In germline, CDR1 is MNHEY, CDR2 SMNVEV (reference sequence).

The CDR3 reads CASTQGGNTEAFF. CDR3 nucleotides: TGTGCCAGCACACAGGGGGGAAACACTGAAGCTTTCTTT. V is TRBV12-3 or TRBV12-4 and J is TRBJ1-1; 8 nucleotides agree with TRBD1. CDR3 length: 13 residues. V was pared by 7 bases and J by 2 bases, with 3 bases of the junction left unmatched.

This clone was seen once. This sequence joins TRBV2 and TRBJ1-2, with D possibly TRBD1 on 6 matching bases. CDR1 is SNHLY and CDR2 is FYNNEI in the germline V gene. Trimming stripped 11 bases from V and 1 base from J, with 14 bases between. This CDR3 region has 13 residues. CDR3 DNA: TGTGCCTCACGGGGGGCACGTAACTATGGCTACACCTTC. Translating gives CASRGARNYGYTF.

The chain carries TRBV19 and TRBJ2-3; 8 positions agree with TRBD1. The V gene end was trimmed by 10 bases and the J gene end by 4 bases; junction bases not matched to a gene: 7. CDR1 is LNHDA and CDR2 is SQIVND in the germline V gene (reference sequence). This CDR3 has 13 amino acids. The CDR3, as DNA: TGTGCCACCTCAGTACAGGGGGCAGATACGCAGTATTTT. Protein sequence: CATSVQGADTQYF. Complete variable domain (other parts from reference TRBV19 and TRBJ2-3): DGGITQSPKYLFRKEGQNVTLSCEQNLNHDAMYWYRQDPGQGLRLIYYSQIVNDFQKGDIAEGYSVSREKKESFPLTVTSAQKNPTAFYLCATSVQGADTQYFGPGTRLTVL.

The CDR3 coding sequence is TGTGCCAGCAGCCCGACGACAGGGGTCGGCACTGAAGCTTTCTTT. Amino acid sequence: CASSPTTGVGTEAFF. The chain carries TRBV5-6 and TRBJ1-1; 8 bases map to TRBD1. Germline V gene lookup returns CDR1 SGHDT and CDR2 YYEEEE. J lost 4 bases, V lost 4 bases, and 9 bases had no gene match. The CDR3 is made up of 15 amino acids.

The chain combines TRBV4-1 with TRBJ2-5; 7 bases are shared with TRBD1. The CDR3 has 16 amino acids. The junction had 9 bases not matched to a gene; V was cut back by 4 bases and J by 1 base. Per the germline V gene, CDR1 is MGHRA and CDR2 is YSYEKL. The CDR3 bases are TGCGCCAGCAGCCCCCGCCAGGGGGTATCCCAAGAGACCCAGTACTTC. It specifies CASSPRQGVSQETQYF.

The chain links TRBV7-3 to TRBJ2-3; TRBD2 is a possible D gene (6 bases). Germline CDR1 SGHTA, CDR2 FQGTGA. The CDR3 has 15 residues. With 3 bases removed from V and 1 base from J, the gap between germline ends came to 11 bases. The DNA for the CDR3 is TGTGCCAGCAGCTTGGGCGGGGCGCGCACAGATACGCAGTATTTT. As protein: CASSLGGARTDTQYF.

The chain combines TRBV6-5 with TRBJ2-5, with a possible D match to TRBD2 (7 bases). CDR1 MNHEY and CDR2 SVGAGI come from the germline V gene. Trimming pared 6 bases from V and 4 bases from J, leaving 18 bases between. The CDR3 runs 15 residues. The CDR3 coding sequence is TGTGCCAGCAGGGGCGGGGGCTCCCGGTTAGAGACCCAGTACTTC. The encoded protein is CASRGGGSRLETQYF.

The CDR3, as DNA: TGTGCCAGCAGCCAGGGGCCCCTGAACACTGAAGCTTTCTTT. It translates to CASSQGPLNTEAFF. The V gene is TRBV11-3, the J gene TRBJ1-1; D may be TRBD1 (6 bases). Germline values: CDR1 SGHNT, CDR2 YENEEA. The V end was cut by 5 bases, the J end by 0 bases, with 10 bases between. The CDR3 loop spans 14 amino acids. The full variable domain, rest sourced from reference TRBV11-3 and TRBJ1-1, is EAGVVQSPRYKIIEKKQPVAFWCNPISGHNTLYWYLQNLGQGPELLIRYENEEAVDDSQLPKDRFSAERLKGVDSTLKIQPAELGDSAVYLCASSQGPLNTEAFFGQGTRLTVV.

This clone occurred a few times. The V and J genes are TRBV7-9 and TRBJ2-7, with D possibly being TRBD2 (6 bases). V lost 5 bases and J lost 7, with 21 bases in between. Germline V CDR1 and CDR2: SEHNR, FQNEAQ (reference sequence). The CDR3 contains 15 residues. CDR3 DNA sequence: TGTGCCAGCAGCCCCGAGGCGGGACCTACGAGGGAGCAGTACTTC. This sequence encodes CASSPEAGPTREQYF.

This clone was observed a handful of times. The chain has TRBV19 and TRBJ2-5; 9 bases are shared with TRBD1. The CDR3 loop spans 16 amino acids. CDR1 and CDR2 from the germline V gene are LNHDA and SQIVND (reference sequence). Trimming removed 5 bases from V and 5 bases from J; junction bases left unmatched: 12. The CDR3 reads CASSSNRDRVAETQYF. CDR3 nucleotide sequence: TGTGCCAGTAGTTCAAACCGGGACAGGGTCGCGGAGACCCAGTACTTC.

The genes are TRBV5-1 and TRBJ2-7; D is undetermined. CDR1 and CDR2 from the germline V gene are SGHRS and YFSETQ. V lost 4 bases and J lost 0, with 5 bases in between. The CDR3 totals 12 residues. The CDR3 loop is CASSLPSYEQYF. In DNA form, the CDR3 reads TGCGCCAGCAGCCTCCCCTCCTACGAGCAGTACTTC. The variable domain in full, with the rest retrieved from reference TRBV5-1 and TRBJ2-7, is KAGVTQTPRYLIKTRGQQVTLSCSPISGHRSVSWYQQTPGQGLQFLFEYFSETQRNKGNFPGRFSGRQFSNSRSEMNVSTLELGDSALYLCASSLPSYEQYFGPGTRLTVT.